This is a list of T cell receptor beta chains from one sample in a study of blood T cell repertoires in COVID-19. Some clones are missing from TCRdb's copy, which holds only in-frame ones; the method was immunoSEQ multiplex PCR. Among around 98,000 clones, about 85% were seen once, and the ten largest hold more than 4.5%. Sequenced sample: peripheral blood. Every receptor here comes from a man in his 70s with acute or convalescent COVID-19. Both conserved end residues are part of each CDR3. The order of the fields is D gene, J gene, V gene, clone size, CDR3 protein, CDR3 DNA. The D gene is left open where the match is weak. A clone size is listed for some rows: how often the clone was seen (once, few, many), or a class if it is expanded.

D gene: -
J gene: TRBJ1-2
V gene: TRBV30
clone size: -
CDR3 protein: CAWGAGGLPGYTF
CDR3 DNA: TGTGCCTGGGGGGCGGGAGGGCTTCCGGGCTACACCTTC

D gene: -
J gene: TRBJ1-4
V gene: TRBV5-4
clone size: -
CDR3 protein: CASSLDGVIEKLFF
CDR3 DNA: TGTGCCAGCAGCTTGGACGGAGTAATCGAAAAACTGTTTTTT

D gene: TRBD1
J gene: TRBJ1-5
V gene: TRBV7-8
clone size: -
CDR3 protein: CASSLAGQGNQPQHF
CDR3 DNA: TGTGCCAGCAGCTTAGCGGGACAGGGCAATCAGCCCCAGCATTTT

D gene: -
J gene: TRBJ1-5
V gene: TRBV6-1
clone size: -
CDR3 protein: CASSGHLGQHSNQPQHF
CDR3 DNA: TGTGCCAGCAGTGGACACCTCGGTCAGCATAGCAATCAGCCCCAGCATTTT

D gene: TRBD1
J gene: TRBJ1-5
V gene: TRBV19
clone size: -
CDR3 protein: CASSGGQGVGWSNQPQHF
CDR3 DNA: TGTGCCAGTAGTGGTGGACAGGGGGTAGGGTGGAGCAATCAGCCCCAGCATTTT

D gene: TRBD2
J gene: TRBJ2-2
V gene: TRBV30
clone size: -
CDR3 protein: CAWSRGGTNTGELFF
CDR3 DNA: TGTGCCTGGAGTCGGGGGGGCACCAACACCGGGGAGCTGTTTTTT

D gene: -
J gene: TRBJ1-5
V gene: TRBV7-2
clone size: -
CDR3 protein: CASSWTVGSNQPQHF
CDR3 DNA: TGTGCCAGCAGCTGGACAGTCGGTAGCAATCAGCCCCAGCATTTT

D gene: -
J gene: TRBJ1-2
V gene: TRBV6-4
clone size: -
CDR3 protein: CARPRGGSDYGYTF
CDR3 DNA: TGTGCCAGACCTCGGGGGGGGTCCGACTATGGCTACACCTTC

D gene: TRBD2
J gene: TRBJ2-7
V gene: TRBV2
clone size: -
CDR3 protein: CASSEWASGALEQYF
CDR3 DNA: TGTGCCAGCAGTGAATGGGCTAGCGGGGCCCTCGAGCAGTACTTC

D gene: -
J gene: TRBJ1-3
V gene: TRBV10-3
clone size: -
CDR3 protein: CAISDLVTLGDTIYF
CDR3 DNA: TGTGCCATCAGTGATCTGGTTACGTTAGGGGACACCATATATTTT

D gene: -
J gene: TRBJ1-1
V gene: TRBV7-9
clone size: once
CDR3 protein: CASTLSGSRAFF
CDR3 DNA: TGTGCCAGCACCCTGTCGGGTTCAAGGGCTTTCTTT

D gene: -
J gene: TRBJ2-1
V gene: TRBV19
clone size: few
CDR3 protein: CASRGGLGEQFF
CDR3 DNA: TGTGCCAGTAGGGGAGGTTTGGGTGAGCAGTTCTTC

D gene: TRBD2
J gene: TRBJ2-1
V gene: TRBV19
clone size: -
CDR3 protein: CASSTGTSGGNEQFF
CDR3 DNA: TGTGCCAGTAGCACCGGGACTAGCGGGGGCAATGAGCAGTTCTTC

D gene: -
J gene: TRBJ2-7
V gene: TRBV7-9
clone size: -
CDR3 protein: CASSLAGGGDEQYF
CDR3 DNA: TGTGCCAGCAGCTTAGCAGGGGGCGGGGACGAGCAGTACTTC

D gene: -
J gene: TRBJ2-7
V gene: TRBV11-2
clone size: -
CDR3 protein: CASSLGHPNEQYF
CDR3 DNA: TGTGCCAGCAGCTTAGGGCATCCCAACGAGCAGTACTTC

D gene: TRBD1
J gene: TRBJ2-6
V gene: TRBV19
clone size: -
CDR3 protein: CASRLGTGVSGANVLTF
CDR3 DNA: TGTGCCAGTAGGCTCGGGACAGGCGTCTCTGGGGCCAACGTCCTGACTTTC